The 20 T cell receptor beta chains given below trace back to one sample, sequenced in a study of vaccination and CD4 T cells after COVID-19. Treatment indicated: roughly nine-day PBMC culture with coronavirus spike peptide pools or control peptides (ViraFEST assay). CD4+ T-cell collection from the unexposed donor predated the COVID-19 pandemic (2011-2018). Sequence data for DNA of cultured CD4+ T cells were generated by the Oncomine TCR Beta short-read assay. TCRdb re-called the PCR reads through MiXCR, storing one row per CDR3 protein. The table includes roughly 7,400 distinct CDR3 sequences, roughly 35% detected once. The antigens for these receptors are not known. The sequenced sample consisted of CD4+ T cells from blood, cultured in vitro. The receptors were sampled from a human donor in good health.

This chain's CDR3 is CASSLSGTDTQYF. The CDR3 DNA follows: TGTGCCAGCAGCTTAAGTGGTACAGATACGCAGTATTTT. V gene TRBV7-3 combines with J gene TRBJ2-3; D is undetermined. CDR1 SGHTA and CDR2 FQGTGA come from the germline V gene. The V end lost 1 base, the J end lost 3 bases, and 5 bases lay between the germline ends. The CDR3 consists of 13 residues.

The rearrangement joins TRBV21-1 to TRBJ1-1; the D segment call TRBD1 is taken from the table without a DNA check. TRBV21-1 is a pseudogene. There are 16 residues in the CDR3. CDR3 amino acids: CAIPKSGGLRHTEAFF. The DNA for the CDR3 is TGTGCCATTCCCAAATCTGGGGGGCTTCGGCACACTGAAGCTTTCTTT.

The chain recombines TRBV5-1 with TRBJ2-5; 7 nucleotides match TRBD1. Trimming took 5 bases from V and 4 from J; bases not matched to a gene: 8. CDR1 SGHRS and CDR2 YFSETQ come from the germline V gene. This CDR3 spans 14 amino acids. CDR3 DNA sequence: TGCGCCAGCAGGAAGACAGGGATGATAGAGACCCAGTACTTC. This codes for CASRKTGMIETQYF.

This chain links TRBV6-2 or TRBV6-3 with TRBJ1-5; D is undetermined. Germline CDR1 MNHEY, CDR2 SVGEGT. V lost 6 bases and J lost 0, with 27 bases in between. The CDR3 contains 20 residues. DNA of the CDR3: TGTGCCAGCAGCCACCGTTTCGAAGGTTGGATTTTAGATAGCAATCAGCCCCAGCATTTT. Protein sequence: CASSHRFEGWILDSNQPQHF.

The gene calls are TRBV12-3 or TRBV12-4 and TRBJ1-5; possibly TRBD1 for D (5 bases). V was shortened by 2 bases and J by 5 bases, with 10 bases between the two germline ends. CDR3 length equals 14 residues. This CDR3 reads CASSLRSGYQPQHF. CDR3 nucleotide sequence: TGTGCCAGCAGTTTAAGGTCAGGGTATCAGCCCCAGCATTTT.

This rearrangement joins TRBV27 to TRBJ2-3, with D possibly being TRBD2 (7 bases). Germline V lookup: CDR1 MNHEY, CDR2 SMNVEV (reference sequence). This CDR3 has 17 residues. The V end lost 2 bases, the J end lost 5 bases, and 20 bases lay between the germline ends. The CDR3 sequence: CASSLGFIGGGRDTQYF. As DNA, the CDR3 is TGTGCCAGCAGTTTAGGGTTTATTGGCGGGGGCAGAGATACGCAGTATTTT.

In this sample, this clonotype turned up a few times. The V and J genes are TRBV20-1 and TRBJ1-1; D possibly corresponds to TRBD1 (5 bases). The length of the CDR3 is 12 residues. Germline V lookup: CDR1 DFQATT, CDR2 SNEGSKA (reference sequence). The V end lost 0 bases, the J end lost 5 bases, and 7 bases lay between the germline ends. CDR3 coding DNA: TGCAGTGCTAGAGACAGGGAGACTGAAGCTTTCTTT. This encodes CSARDRETEAFF.

This clonotype was seen a handful of times. This rearrangement joins TRBV5-6 to TRBJ1-2; 7 bases are a match to TRBD1. Germline loops: CDR1 SGHDT, CDR2 YYEEEE. The CDR3 covers 13 residues. J gave up 5 bases and V 4 bases, and 5 bases lay outside the gene matches. The CDR3 DNA reads as TGTGCCAGCAGCACCGGGACAGCGTATGGCTACACCTTC. Translating it yields CASSTGTAYGYTF.

The rearrangement links TRBV10-1 to TRBJ1-3; TRBD1 is a possible D gene (5 bases). The V gene lost 8 bases and the J gene lost 4 bases, with 15 bases spanning the gap. Germline V lookup: CDR1 WNHNN, CDR2 SYGVQD (reference sequence). This CDR3 comprises 14 residues. The CDR3: CASGAGDAGNTIYF. The CDR3 nucleotides read TGCGCCAGCGGTGCGGGGGATGCAGGAAACACCATATATTTT.

In this sample, this clonotype turned up a few times. The chain couples TRBV20-1 to TRBJ1-6, with D possibly matching TRBD1 (6 bases). The V end was cut by 3 bases, the J end by 12 bases, with 12 bases between. This CDR3 is built from 12 residues. Germline CDR1 reads DFQATT; CDR2 reads SNEGSKA (reference sequence). The CDR3 DNA follows: TGCAGTGCTAGCACAGGGTCCAGACCCCTCCACTTT. Amino acid sequence: CSASTGSRPLHF.

The genes are TRBV25-1 and TRBJ1-5; D remains unclear. V was trimmed by 2 bases and J by 5 bases, leaving 13 bases between them. The CDR3 totals 15 residues. Looked up from germline, CDR1 is MGHDK and CDR2 is SYGVNS. The CDR3 sequence: CASSEPGRWDQPQHF. CDR3 bases: TGTGCCAGCAGTGAACCCGGACGGTGGGATCAGCCCCAGCATTTT. The variable domain in full, with the rest retrieved from reference TRBV25-1 and TRBJ1-5, is EADIYQTPRYLVIGTGKKITLECSQTMGHDKMYWYQQDPGMELHLIHYSYGVNSTEKGDLSSESTVSRIRTEHFPLTLESARPSHTSQYLCASSEPGRWDQPQHFGDGTRLSIL.

This clonotype was observed a handful of times. The gene calls are TRBV7-3 and TRBJ2-5; D remains ambiguous. Germline V gene lookup returns CDR1 SGHTA and CDR2 FQGTGA. Trimming pared 3 bases from V and 3 bases from J, leaving 8 bases between. The CDR3 covers 13 residues. The CDR3 loop reads CASSFSREETQYF. CDR3 nucleotide sequence: TGTGCCAGCAGCTTTAGTCGGGAAGAGACCCAGTACTTC.

The chain is built from TRBV6-1 and TRBJ2-3; maybe TRBD2 (7 bases). CDR1 MNHNS and CDR2 SASEGT come from the germline V gene. The CDR3 loop spans 13 amino acids. The V end was cut by 8 bases, the J end by 5 bases, with 14 bases between. For the CDR3, the DNA is TGTGCCAGCTCCTGGGAGGGGGGAGATACGCAGTATTTT. It encodes CASSWEGGDTQYF.

J is TRBJ2-7 and V is TRBV21-1; no check of the table's D call, TRBD1, against the DNA was made. TRBV21-1 represents a pseudogene. The CDR3 runs to 14 residues. Here the CDR3 DNA reads TGTGCCAGCAGGACCGGGGGGAGCTCCTACGAGCAGTACTTC. Translation gives CASRTGGSSYEQYF.

The chain recombines TRBV11-2 with TRBJ1-5, with D possibly being TRBD1 (5 bases). Germline CDR1 is SGHAT and CDR2 is FQNNGV. The V end lost 2 bases, the J end lost 2 bases, and 10 bases lay between the germline ends. The CDR3 is 15 amino acids. The CDR3 DNA reads as TGTGCCAGCAGCTTATGGGGCGAGGGCAATCAGCCCCAGCATTTT. Protein: CASSLWGEGNQPQHF. Together with reference TRBV11-2 and TRBJ1-5, the CDR3 gives the full variable domain: EAGVAQSPRYKIIEKRQSVAFWCNPISGHATLYWYQQILGQGPKLLIQFQNNGVVDDSQLPKDRFSAERLKGVDSTLKIQPAKLEDSAVYLCASSLWGEGNQPQHFGDGTRLSIL.

This clonotype was seen a few times. This chain links TRBV27 with TRBJ1-6; D gene uncertain. Germline CDR1 MNHEY, CDR2 SMNVEV (reference sequence). This CDR3 region has 15 residues. V dropped 6 bases and J dropped 3 bases, with 12 bases sitting between them. The CDR3: CASRTGFDYNSPLHF. The CDR3 region has the DNA TGTGCCAGCAGGACCGGGTTCGACTATAATTCACCCCTCCACTTT.

This clonotype occurred a few times. The chain has TRBV6-5 and TRBJ1-1; unclear D gene. Trimming removed 2 bases at V and 8 bases at J, with 12 bases between. Germline values: CDR1 MNHEY, CDR2 SVGAGI. The CDR3 is made up of 13 amino acids. DNA of the CDR3: TGTGCCAGCAGTTACATGGCAGTAGGGGAAGCTTTCTTT. Amino acids: CASSYMAVGEAFF.

In its sample, this clonotype was seen a few times. This chain uses TRBV19 with TRBJ1-6, with no clear D. Looked up from germline, CDR1 is LNHDA and CDR2 is SQIVND (reference sequence). V dropped 6 bases and J dropped 13 bases, with 16 bases sitting between them. There are 13 residues in the CDR3. CDR3: CASRGRADGPLHF. The CDR3 DNA sequence: TGTGCCAGTAGGGGGAGGGCCGACGGGCCCCTCCACTTT. Together with reference TRBV19 and TRBJ1-6, the CDR3 gives the full variable domain: DGGITQSPKYLFRKEGQNVTLSCEQNLNHDAMYWYRQDPGQGLRLIYYSQIVNDFQKGDIAEGYSVSREKKESFPLTVTSAQKNPTAFYLCASRGRADGPLHFGNGTRLTVT.

This rearrangement joins TRBV19 to TRBJ1-1; D possibly corresponds to TRBD1 (6 bases). The CDR3 loop spans 14 amino acids. The V and J ends lost 7 bases and 6 bases respectively, with 18 bases between them. Germline CDR1 reads LNHDA; CDR2 reads SQIVND (reference sequence). CDR3 DNA sequence: TGTGCCAGTAATCCGACGACAGGAAACCCTGAAGCTTTCTTT. It specifies CASNPTTGNPEAFF.

The chain uses TRBV6-2 or TRBV6-3 and TRBJ2-5; maybe TRBD1 (6 bases). The CDR3 extends over 15 amino acids. The germline V gene encodes CDR1 MNHEY and CDR2 SVGEGT. With 4 bases removed from V and 2 bases from J, the gap between germline ends came to 14 bases. In nucleotides, the CDR3 is TGTGCCAGCAGTTTTGGACAGTCTGGGCAAGAGACCCAGTACTTC. Encoded protein: CASSFGQSGQETQYF.